The 23 T cell receptor beta chains reported below all come from one sample, sequenced in a study of blood T cell repertoires in COVID-19. The method was immunoSEQ multiplex PCR; TCRdb's version includes in-frame clones alone and lacks a portion of them. The sample has 140,000 to 150,000 clones, 85% seen once. Source material: PBMCs or T cells enriched from blood (not recorded which). These receptors were collected from a woman between 40 and 55 years old who had recovered from COVID-19.

V gene TRBV11-2 combines with J gene TRBJ1-1; possible D gene TRBD1, 6 bases. Germline loops: CDR1 SGHAT, CDR2 FQNNGV. The length of the CDR3 is 14 residues. V lost 4 bases and J lost 8, with 17 bases in between. The CDR3 sequence is CASSSRGRQVEAFF. In DNA, the CDR3 is TGTGCCAGCAGCTCTCGCGGTAGACAGGTGGAAGCTTTCTTT. The variable domain in full, completed from reference TRBV11-2 and TRBJ1-1, reads EAGVAQSPRYKIIEKRQSVAFWCNPISGHATLYWYQQILGQGPKLLIQFQNNGVVDDSQLPKDRFSAERLKGVDSTLKIQPAKLEDSAVYLCASSSRGRQVEAFFGQGTRLTVV.

The chain couples TRBV7-6 to TRBJ2-2, with D perhaps TRBD2 (7 bases). Germline CDR1 and CDR2: SGHVS and FNYEAQ. V lost 3 bases to trimming and J lost 4 bases, with 15 bases between them. This CDR3 contains 16 residues. The CDR3 region has the DNA TGTGCCAGCAGCTTGTCGGGGGGCCAAGGCACCGGGGAGCTGTTTTTT. Its translation is CASSLSGGQGTGELFF.

A word on this clone: This specimen includes other DNA sequences encoding the same CDR3. This sequence joins TRBV4-1 and TRBJ2-5; D is possibly TRBD2 (5 bases). CDR1 MGHRA and CDR2 YSYEKL come from the germline V gene. Deletions cut 1 base from V and 2 bases from J, with 8 bases between. The CDR3 loop spans 14 amino acids. Here the CDR3 DNA reads TGCGCCAGCAGCCAAGGGAGCGGACAAGAGACCCAGTACTTC. Translation: CASSQGSGQETQYF.

This chain connects TRBV14 to TRBJ2-5; 8 nucleotides align to TRBD1. V was clipped by 5 bases and J by 5 bases; unmatched bases: 7. Germline CDR1 SGHDN, CDR2 FVKESK. The CDR3 totals 14 residues. The DNA of the CDR3 is TGTGCCAGCAGCTTCCGGACAGGGTGGGAGACCCAGTACTTC. Residues: CASSFRTGWETQYF. The full variable domain, in which reference TRBV14 and TRBJ2-5 provide the parts outside the CDR3, is EAGVTQFPSHSVIEKGQTVTLRCDPISGHDNLYWYRRVMGKEIKFLLHFVKESKQDESGMPNNRFLAERTGGTYSTLKVQPAELEDSGVYFCASSFRTGWETQYFGPGTRLLVL.

This rearrangement joins TRBV18 to TRBJ1-1, with 8 bases that match TRBD1. Germline V gives CDR1 KGHSH, CDR2 LQKENI. Trimming removed 0 bases from V and 5 bases from J; junction bases left unmatched: 8. The CDR3 runs to 16 residues. This CDR3 reads CASSPPLRGRQTEAFF. As DNA, the CDR3 is TGTGCCAGCTCACCACCTCTCAGGGGGCGGCAGACTGAAGCTTTCTTT.

This sequence joins TRBV7-2 and TRBJ2-1; D might be TRBD1 (5 bases). CDR1 and CDR2 (germline): SGHTA, FQGNSA. The CDR3 is made up of 13 amino acids. V lost 8 bases and J 9 bases, leaving 17 bases between the germline ends. CDR3 residues: CASPQGVWGEQFF. In nucleotides, the CDR3 is TGTGCCAGCCCCCAGGGTGTATGGGGTGAGCAGTTCTTC.

J is TRBJ1-1 and V is TRBV12-5; D unclear. Deletions cut 3 bases from V and 5 bases from J, with 16 bases between. This CDR3 comprises 15 residues. Germline assignment: CDR1 LGHNT and CDR2 FRNRAP. In DNA, the CDR3 is TGTGCTAGTGGTTTCGTCACAACGGAGGGTACTGAAGCTTTCTTT. Amino acids: CASGFVTTEGTEAFF.

V is TRBV13 and J is TRBJ2-1; 7 bases agree with TRBD1. This CDR3 spans 13 amino acids. V shed 10 bases and J 0 bases; nucleotides not matched to a gene: 3. The germline gives CDR1 PRHDT, CDR2 FYEKMQ (reference sequence). The CDR3 spells CATRDSSYNEQFF. The CDR3 DNA follows: TGTGCCACCCGGGACAGCTCCTACAATGAGCAGTTCTTC.

This chain connects TRBV23-1 to TRBJ1-5; TRBD1 agrees at 9 bases. TRBV23-1 is an open reading frame whose function is uncertain. Trimming cost V 8 bases and J 1 base; bases outside gene matches: 9. CDR3 size: 16 residues. The DNA of the CDR3 is TGCGCCAGCTCCCCGCAACAGGGGGCCAGCAATCAGCCCCAGCATTTT. It encodes CASSPQQGASNQPQHF.

The chain links TRBV4-1 to TRBJ1-1, with D uncertain. This CDR3 has 14 residues. CDR1 MGHRA and CDR2 YSYEKL come from the germline V gene. Between the trimmed V and J ends, which lost 1 base and 4 bases, there was a span of 10 bases. CDR3 sequence reads: CASSQVLVSTEAFF. The CDR3 DNA sequence: TGCGCCAGCAGCCAAGTTCTGGTTAGCACTGAAGCTTTCTTT.

The V gene is TRBV25-1, the J gene TRBJ1-1, with D uncertain. Germline V lookup: CDR1 MGHDK, CDR2 SYGVNS. CDR3 length: 12 residues. V was pared by 6 bases and J by 1 base, with 6 bases between. CDR3 bases: TGTGCCAGCAGACTAGGGAACACTGAAGCTTTCTTT. Residues: CASRLGNTEAFF.

This clone was counted a single time. The J gene is TRBJ2-2, the V gene TRBV18; D not certain. From germline, CDR1 is KGHSH and CDR2 LQKENI. The length of the CDR3 is 15 residues. Between the trimmed V and J ends, which lost 3 bases and 5 bases, there was a span of 13 bases. This chain's CDR3 is CASSPLTAPTGELFF. CDR3 DNA sequence: TGTGCCAGCTCACCTCTTACAGCCCCGACCGGGGAGCTGTTTTTT.

The chain combines TRBV7-8 with TRBJ1-1, with 7 bases identical to TRBD1. The CDR3 extends over 13 amino acids. Germline V gene lookup returns CDR1 SGHVS and CDR2 FQNEAQ. Unmatched junction bases numbered 6, after V lost 7 bases and J lost 4 bases. The CDR3, as DNA: TGTGCCAGCAACAGGGGTTGGAGCACTGAAGCTTTCTTT. This sequence encodes CASNRGWSTEAFF.

The chain employs TRBV4-1 and TRBJ1-4, with 10 bases that match TRBD1. The CDR3 extends over 15 amino acids. After removal of 4 bases from V and 7 bases from J, the junction contained 6 bases not matched to a gene. The V gene's germline CDR1 is MGHRA and CDR2 YSYEKL. This chain's CDR3 is CASSPEGTGVEKLFF. The CDR3 nucleotides are TGCGCCAGCAGCCCGGAGGGGACAGGGGTTGAAAAACTGTTTTTT.

A single count supports this clone. This chain joins TRBV19 and TRBJ2-1, with D unclear. The CDR3 length is 14 residues. Germline loops: CDR1 LNHDA, CDR2 SQIVND (reference sequence). V was clipped by 7 bases and J by 5 bases, with 15 bases between them. The DNA of the CDR3 is TGTGCCAGTAAAACTTCCCTCTATGACAATGAGCAGTTCTTC. This encodes CASKTSLYDNEQFF.

DNA for the CDR3: TGTGCCAGCAGGCCTACAGGGTATAGGAACACTGAAGCTTTCTTT. It yields the protein CASRPTGYRNTEAFF. The V and J genes are TRBV6-5 and TRBJ1-1, with TRBD1 as a possible D gene (6 bases). Trimming removed 6 bases from V and 1 base from J, with 15 bases in between. The CDR3 sequence is 15 residues long. Germline V gives CDR1 MNHEY, CDR2 SVGAGI.

This chain uses TRBV7-3 with TRBJ2-4; maybe TRBD2 (8 bases). With 2 bases removed from V and 7 bases from J, the gap between germline ends came to 12 bases. CDR3 length: 14 amino acids. The germline gives CDR1 SGHTA, CDR2 FQGTGA. The DNA for the CDR3 is TGTGCCAGCAGCTTATCGGGAGGGGGCAACATTCAGTACTTC. Its translation: CASSLSGGGNIQYF.

The rearrangement uses TRBV19 and TRBJ2-3, with TRBD2 as a possible D gene (6 bases). The length of the CDR3 is 14 residues. CDR1 and CDR2 (germline): LNHDA, SQIVND (reference sequence). Trimming stripped 7 bases from V and 4 bases from J, with 15 bases between. DNA of the CDR3: TGTGCCAGTAACGATGGTCGGGGGTCAGATACGCAGTATTTT. Translation: CASNDGRGSDTQYF.

V gene TRBV4-1 combines with J gene TRBJ2-2, with D unresolved. The CDR3 consists of 14 residues. Germline V CDR1 and CDR2: MGHRA, YSYEKL. Between the trimmed V and J ends, which lost 1 base and 6 bases, there was a span of 9 bases. CDR3 in DNA: TGCGCCAGCAGCCAAGCGAGCTTCTCCGGGGAGCTGTTTTTT. Translating gives CASSQASFSGELFF.

The chain carries TRBV6-5 and TRBJ1-2; 7 bases fit TRBD1. CDR1 and CDR2 (germline): MNHEY, SVGAGI. The CDR3 runs to 14 residues. The J segment lost 2 bases and the V segment lost 6 bases, leaving 6 bases of the junction unmatched. CDR3 sequence reads: CASRRDRDNYGYTF. The CDR3 coding sequence is TGTGCCAGCAGACGAGACAGGGACAACTATGGCTACACCTTC.

This clone was found once. The CDR3 loop is CASSLDRGPKDTQYF. In nucleotides, the CDR3 is TGTGCCAGCAGTTTGGACAGGGGCCCGAAGGATACGCAGTATTTT. The chain carries TRBV27 and TRBJ2-3, with 9 nucleotides matching TRBD1. The CDR3 extends over 15 amino acids. Germline loops: CDR1 MNHEY, CDR2 SMNVEV (reference sequence). Trimming at V came to 3 bases and at J to 6 bases, leaving 7 bases not matched to a gene.

The chain uses TRBV11-2 and TRBJ2-1; TRBD2 matches at 9 bases. This CDR3 has 15 residues. V trimming: 1 base; J trimming: 8 bases; junction bases outside the gene matches: 6. CDR1 is SGHAT and CDR2 is FQNNGV in the germline V gene. This CDR3 reads CASSLGGGRVYEQFF. The CDR3 DNA reads TGTGCCAGCAGCTTAGGAGGCGGGAGGGTCTATGAGCAGTTCTTC.

The V gene is TRBV5-1, the J gene TRBJ1-1; TRBD1 aligns across 7 bases. The CDR3 is 13 residues long. CDR1 and CDR2 (germline): SGHRS, YFSETQ. V gave up 4 bases and J gave up 3 bases; unmatched junction bases: 3. The CDR3 DNA sequence: TGCGCCAGCAGCACGACAGGGTACACTGAAGCTTTCTTT. This encodes CASSTTGYTEAFF. Supplemented by reference TRBV5-1 and TRBJ1-1, the full variable domain reads KAGVTQTPRYLIKTRGQQVTLSCSPISGHRSVSWYQQTPGQGLQFLFEYFSETQRNKGNFPGRFSGRQFSNSRSEMNVSTLELGDSALYLCASSTTGYTEAFFGQGTRLTVV.